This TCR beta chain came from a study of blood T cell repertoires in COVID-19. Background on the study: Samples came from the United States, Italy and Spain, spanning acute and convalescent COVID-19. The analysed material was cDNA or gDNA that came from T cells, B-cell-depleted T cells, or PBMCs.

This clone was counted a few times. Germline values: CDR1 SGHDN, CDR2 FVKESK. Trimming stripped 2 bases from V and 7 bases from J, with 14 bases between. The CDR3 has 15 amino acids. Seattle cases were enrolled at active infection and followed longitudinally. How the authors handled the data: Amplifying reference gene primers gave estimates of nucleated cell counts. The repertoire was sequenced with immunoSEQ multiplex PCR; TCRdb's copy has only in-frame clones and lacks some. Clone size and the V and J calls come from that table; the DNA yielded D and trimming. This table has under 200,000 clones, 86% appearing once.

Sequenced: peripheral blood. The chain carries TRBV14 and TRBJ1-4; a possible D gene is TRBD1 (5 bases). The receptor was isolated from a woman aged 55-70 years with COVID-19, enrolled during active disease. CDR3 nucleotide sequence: TGTGCCAGCAGCCAAATTCAGGGCAGTGGTGAAAAACTGTTTTTT. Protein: CASSQIQGSGEKLFF. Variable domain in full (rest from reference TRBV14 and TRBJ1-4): EAGVTQFPSHSVIEKGQTVTLRCDPISGHDNLYWYRRVMGKEIKFLLHFVKESKQDESGMPNNRFLAERTGGTYSTLKVQPAELEDSGVYFCASSQIQGSGEKLFFGSGTQLSVL.